This T cell receptor beta chain was captured by sequencing in a study of CD8 T cells in Susac syndrome. When the RNA was reverse transcribed, random hexamers were used with an input of roughly 0.5 to 1 ug. The CDR3 of TCR beta was amplified by immunoSEQ multiplex PCR across 54 Vbeta and 13 Jbeta. TCRdb re-called the immunoSEQ multiplex PCR reads through MiXCR, storing one row per CDR3 protein. The repertoire has 65,000 to 90,000 distinct CDR3 sequences, around 96% of them found once; the top ten carry roughly 0.4%. Germline V gives CDR1 SQVTM, CDR2 ANQGSEA. The CDR3 extends over 11 amino acids. V gave up 8 bases and J gave up 6 bases, with 12 bases separating them.

The receptor comes from a human donor with multiple sclerosis. The chain recombines TRBV29-1 with TRBJ2-3; a weak D match, TRBD2 (5 bases). The sample taken for sequencing was CD8+ T cells from PBMCs. CDR3 protein: CSLRSGDTQYF. CDR3 nucleotides: TGCAGCCTTCGTTCGGGGGATACGCAGTATTTT.